The 21 T cell receptor beta chains given below trace back to one sample, sequenced in a study of blood T cell repertoires in COVID-19. Only in-frame clones appear in the TCRdb table, and some are missing; sequencing was by immunoSEQ multiplex PCR. The sample lists around 52,000 clones, roughly 82% occurring once. The sample was peripheral blood. Receptors were obtained from an older woman with acute or convalescent COVID-19.

This chain's CDR3 is CASSRPPGYTEAFF. CDR3 sequence (DNA): TGTGCCAGTTCCCGGCCGCCGGGGTACACTGAAGCTTTCTTT. The rearrangement links TRBV27 to TRBJ1-1; D call uncertain. CDR1 MNHEY and CDR2 SMNVEV come from the germline V gene (reference sequence). Between the trimmed V and J ends, which lost 9 bases and 3 bases, there was a span of 17 bases. This CDR3 has 14 residues.

This chain uses TRBV10-2 with TRBJ2-3, with 9 nucleotides matching TRBD2. Germline loops: CDR1 WSHSY, CDR2 SAAADI. After removal of 2 bases from V and 5 bases from J, the junction contained 5 bases not matched to a gene. CDR3 size: 15 residues. CDR3 sequence (DNA): TGCGCCAGCAGTGAGGCGGGGGGGCTTGGAGATACGCAGTATTTT. Its translation: CASSEAGGLGDTQYF.

This clone showed up just once. The chain links TRBV15 to TRBJ2-5; D is ambiguous. The V end was cut by 0 bases, the J end by 4 bases, with 12 bases between. Germline V gene data show CDR1 as LNHNV and CDR2 as YYDKDF (reference sequence). There are 15 residues in the CDR3. The CDR3 spells CATSRDRQAAETQYF. The CDR3 DNA reads TGTGCCACCAGCAGAGATCGGCAGGCCGCAGAGACCCAGTACTTC.

The V gene is TRBV6-5, the J gene TRBJ2-4; 7 nucleotides align to TRBD1. J was trimmed by 7 bases and V by 5 bases; bases with no gene match: 11. This CDR3 has 15 amino acids. Germline CDR1 MNHEY, CDR2 SVGAGI. In DNA form, the CDR3 reads TGTGCCAGCAGTCCTCTCCGACAGGGTACGAACATTCAGTACTTC. Encoded protein: CASSPLRQGTNIQYF.

This chain connects TRBV7-2 to TRBJ2-3, with D uncertain. CDR1 SGHTA and CDR2 FQGNSA come from the germline V gene. The CDR3 contains 13 residues. V lost 5 bases and J lost 0, with 6 bases in between. Here the CDR3 DNA reads TGTGCCAGCAGCCAATTCAGCACAGATACGCAGTATTTT. Its protein product is CASSQFSTDTQYF.

The chain uses TRBV6-5 and TRBJ2-3; no clear D. The CDR3 runs to 15 residues. Trimming left V 2 bases short and J 4 bases short, with 13 bases between. Germline lookup yields CDR1 MNHEY and CDR2 SVGAGI. The CDR3 DNA sequence: TGTGCCAGCAGTTACGGTCCCCTGAGCTCAGATACGCAGTATTTT. Protein: CASSYGPLSSDTQYF.

The chain joins TRBV2 to TRBJ1-4, with 9 nucleotides matching TRBD1. Looked up from germline, CDR1 is SNHLY and CDR2 is FYNNEI. This CDR3 contains 13 residues. The J segment lost 8 bases and the V segment lost 6 bases, leaving 4 bases of the junction unmatched. Written as DNA, the CDR3 is TGTGCCAGCAGAACAGGGGGCGGCGAAAAACTGTTTTTT. Residues: CASRTGGGEKLFF.

This clone turned up a few times. V and J are TRBV12-3 or TRBV12-4 and TRBJ2-7; tentatively, D is TRBD2 (6 bases). V was shortened by 7 bases and J by 3 bases, with 13 bases between the two germline ends. The CDR3 totals 13 residues. The CDR3 DNA reads as TGTGCCAGCACCAATGGGGGACTCTACGAGCAGTACTTC. Translation gives CASTNGGLYEQYF.

The rearrangement joins TRBV4-2 to TRBJ2-6, with 7 positions matching TRBD2. CDR1 and CDR2 from the germline V gene are LGHNA and YNFKEQ. The CDR3 has 16 amino acids. After removal of 4 bases from V and 2 bases from J, the junction contained 5 bases not matched to a gene. CDR3 nucleotides: TGTGCCAGCAGCCGTGAGGGAGGGGCTGGGGCCAACGTCCTGACTTTC. Translation: CASSREGGAGANVLTF.

V gene TRBV27 combines with J gene TRBJ2-7, with D tentatively TRBD2 (7 bases). From germline, CDR1 is MNHEY and CDR2 SMNVEV (reference sequence). The germline V and J ends were trimmed by 5 bases and 5 bases, with 13 bases remaining between them. This CDR3 contains 13 residues. The CDR3 is CASSPGGQHEQYF. The CDR3 DNA is TGTGCCAGCAGTCCCGGGGGGCAGCACGAGCAGTACTTC.

This chain uses TRBV27 with TRBJ1-6; D gene ambiguous. The CDR3 spans 15 residues. The V and J ends lost 6 bases and 0 bases respectively, with 9 bases between them. Germline lookup yields CDR1 MNHEY and CDR2 SMNVEV (reference sequence). The CDR3 is CASRHRSSYNSPLHF. In nucleotides, the CDR3 is TGTGCCAGCAGGCATCGGAGCTCCTATAATTCACCCCTCCACTTT.

The V and J genes are TRBV2 and TRBJ1-5, with D unresolved. The CDR3 runs 14 residues. Germline values: CDR1 SNHLY, CDR2 FYNNEI. The V end lost 1 base, the J end lost 3 bases, and 7 bases lay between the germline ends. The CDR3 sequence: CASSEVTTNQPQHF. CDR3 nucleotide sequence: TGTGCCAGCAGTGAAGTGACAACCAATCAGCCCCAGCATTTT.

The chain carries TRBV5-6 and TRBJ1-4; tentatively, D is TRBD1 (5 bases). CDR3 length: 13 residues. Germline V gene sequence: CDR1 SGHDT, CDR2 YYEEEE. V was pared by 1 base and J by 5 bases, with 6 bases between. The CDR3 DNA follows: TGTGCCAGCAGCTTGCCAGGGAATGAAAAACTGTTTTTT. It encodes CASSLPGNEKLFF.

The rearrangement joins TRBV27 to TRBJ2-2; tentative D call: TRBD1 (6 bases). The CDR3 extends over 14 amino acids. Looked up from germline, CDR1 is MNHEY and CDR2 is SMNVEV (reference sequence). With 6 bases removed from V and 3 bases from J, the gap between germline ends came to 11 bases. This CDR3 reads CASRGQTDTGELFF. The CDR3 DNA reads TGTGCCAGCAGGGGACAAACTGACACCGGGGAGCTGTTTTTT.

This chain connects TRBV5-4 to TRBJ2-2; 9 bases match TRBD1. The germline gives CDR1 SGHNT, CDR2 YYREEE (reference sequence). The CDR3 totals 14 residues. J gave up 4 bases and V 4 bases, and 2 bases lay outside the gene matches. The CDR3 nucleotides read TGTGCCAGCAGCCGGACAGGGGTCACCGGGGAGCTGTTTTTT. It specifies CASSRTGVTGELFF.

J is TRBJ1-1 and V is TRBV11-2; 8 nucleotides match TRBD1. The J segment lost 11 bases and the V segment lost 3 bases, leaving 8 bases of the junction unmatched. This CDR3 region has 13 residues. Germline loops: CDR1 SGHAT, CDR2 FQNNGV. The CDR3, as DNA: TGTGCCAGCAGCTTTAAAGCAGGGGGCTTGGCTTTCTTT. This encodes CASSFKAGGLAFF.

This chain links TRBV30 with TRBJ2-2; D unclear. Germline CDR1 and CDR2: GTSNPN and SVGIG (reference sequence). The V gene lost 1 base and the J gene lost 0 bases, with 6 bases spanning the gap. The CDR3 covers 14 residues. The DNA of the CDR3 is TGTGCCTGGAGTGCAGTCGCGAACACCGGGGAGCTGTTTTTT. Translation gives CAWSAVANTGELFF.

The rearrangement links TRBV5-6 to TRBJ1-2, with D perhaps matching TRBD1 (5 bases). The CDR3 extends over 13 amino acids. V lost 0 bases, J lost 5 bases, and 8 bases lay in between. The germline V gene encodes CDR1 SGHDT and CDR2 YYEEEE. As DNA, the CDR3 is TGTGCCAGCAGCTTGGCCGGGGGGTATGGCTACACCTTC. Translated: CASSLAGGYGYTF.

This chain joins TRBV9 and TRBJ2-2, with 8 positions matching TRBD2. The germline gives CDR1 SGDLS, CDR2 YYNGEE. V lost 4 bases, J lost 2 bases, and 10 bases stayed unmatched. The CDR3 is 17 residues long. In DNA, the CDR3 is TGTGCCAGCAGCTCCGGGGGTAGCGGGGAAAACACCGGGGAGCTGTTTTTT. Amino acids: CASSSGGSGENTGELFF.

The CDR3 protein is CASSGEGMVSGNTIYF. The CDR3 DNA follows: TGTGCCAGCTCGGGGGAGGGAATGGTTTCTGGAAACACCATATATTTT. The genes are TRBV7-2 and TRBJ1-3, with D possibly TRBD1 on 5 matching bases. This CDR3 has 16 amino acids. V was pared by 8 bases and J by 1 base, with 18 bases between. Germline CDR1 reads SGHTA; CDR2 reads FQGNSA. The full variable domain, rest sourced from reference TRBV7-2 and TRBJ1-3, is GAGVSQSPSNKVTEKGKDVELRCDPISGHTALYWYRQSLGQGLEFLIYFQGNSAPDKSGLPSDRFSAERTGGSVSTLTIQRTQQEDSAVYLCASSGEGMVSGNTIYFGEGSWLTVV.

In its sample, this clone was seen once. The genes are TRBV6-1 and TRBJ2-6; no definite D call. The length of the CDR3 is 15 residues. V lost 3 bases, J lost 3 bases, and 9 bases lay in between. Germline CDR1 reads MNHNS; CDR2 reads SASEGT. For the CDR3, the DNA is TGTGCCAGCAGTGATGTAACAAGTGGGGCCAACGTCCTGACTTTC. It yields the protein CASSDVTSGANVLTF.